The next 21 T cell receptor beta chains were all read from a single sample in a study of Ad26.COV2.S vaccination and SARS-CoV-2 variants. Treatment noted: some 20 received Ad26.COV2.S at low or high dose, single or two shots; roughly five received placebo; per-sample allocation not given. Following the first vaccine or placebo injection, samples were taken on day 63. The table came from immunoSEQ multiplex PCR; TCRdb's copy has only in-frame clones and leaves some out. The sample has around 340,000 clones; roughly 90% are singletons. Here the sequenced sample was peripheral blood, taken in a trial of Ad26.COV2.S vaccine versus placebo. These TCRs come from a person aged 18-65 years who received the Ad26.COV2.S COVID-19 vaccine or a placebo.

The J gene is TRBJ1-1, the V gene TRBV30; no clear D gene. V lost 0 bases and J 5 bases, leaving 10 bases between the germline ends. The CDR3 is made up of 13 amino acids. Germline CDR1 reads GTSNPN; CDR2 reads SVGIG (reference sequence). CDR3 nucleotide sequence: TGTGCCTGGAGTGTATGGGCGGGTACTGAAGCTTTCTTT. This translates into CAWSVWAGTEAFF.

The chain is built from TRBV4-2 and TRBJ2-3, with 7 nucleotides matching TRBD2. Germline V gene lookup returns CDR1 LGHNA and CDR2 YNFKEQ. The V segment lost 4 bases and the J segment 1 base; nucleotides outside the gene matches: 2. The CDR3 covers 14 residues. This CDR3 reads CASSPLAGTDTQYF. In DNA, the CDR3 is TGTGCCAGCAGCCCTCTAGCGGGCACAGATACGCAGTATTTT.

This chain links TRBV6-1 with TRBJ1-1; tentatively, D is TRBD1 (6 bases). CDR1 MNHNS and CDR2 SASEGT come from the germline V gene. The CDR3 covers 14 residues. Between the trimmed V and J ends, which lost 2 bases and 5 bases, there was a span of 12 bases. The CDR3 reads CASSELGGGTEAFF. Here the CDR3 DNA reads TGTGCCAGCAGTGAATTGGGGGGCGGGACTGAAGCTTTCTTT.

Comment on this clone: Other DNA sequences in this specimen translate into the identical CDR3. This rearrangement joins TRBV27 to TRBJ1-5; D is undetermined. Germline CDR1 MNHEY, CDR2 SMNVEV (reference sequence). V lost 0 bases, J lost 1 base, and 1 base lay in between. This CDR3 spans 13 amino acids. CDR3 sequence: CASSLSSNQPQHF. The CDR3 DNA reads TGTGCCAGCAGTTTATCGAGCAATCAGCCCCAGCATTTT.

This chain connects TRBV18 to TRBJ2-3; TRBD2 matches 8 bases. The CDR3 is made up of 15 amino acids. With 0 bases clipped from V and 6 bases from J, the junction kept 5 bases outside the gene matches. The germline V gene has CDR1 KGHSH and CDR2 LQKENI. CDR3 coding DNA: TGTGCCAGCTCACCACCATCTAGCGGGTGGGATACGCAGTATTTT. This gives the protein CASSPPSSGWDTQYF.

The rearrangement joins TRBV4-1 to TRBJ2-7, with TRBD2 as a possible D gene (6 bases). Germline V gives CDR1 MGHRA, CDR2 YSYEKL. V dropped 4 bases and J dropped 0 bases, with 16 bases sitting between them. The CDR3 covers 16 residues. Written as DNA, the CDR3 is TGCGCCAGCAGCCCTTCCGGGACTGGGGGCTCCTACGAGCAGTACTTC. This encodes CASSPSGTGGSYEQYF.

This chain connects TRBV2 to TRBJ2-1, with 11 nucleotides matching TRBD2. V dropped 4 bases and J dropped 13; count of bases not matched to a gene: 12. From germline, CDR1 is SNHLY and CDR2 FYNNEI. The CDR3 spans 15 residues. CDR3 protein: CASSAGTSGAFIQFF. The CDR3 nucleotides are TGTGCCAGCAGTGCGGGGACTAGCGGCGCGTTTATACAGTTCTTC.

The chain carries TRBV5-1 and TRBJ1-3; tentative D call: TRBD1 (6 bases). V was trimmed by 4 bases and J by 2 bases, leaving 10 bases between them. The germline V gene encodes CDR1 SGHRS and CDR2 YFSETQ. There are 14 residues in the CDR3. The CDR3 DNA reads as TGCGCCAGCAGCCAAAGGGGGACTGGAAACACCATATATTTT. Encoded protein: CASSQRGTGNTIYF. Drawing the rest from reference TRBV5-1 and TRBJ1-3, the complete variable domain is KAGVTQTPRYLIKTRGQQVTLSCSPISGHRSVSWYQQTPGQGLQFLFEYFSETQRNKGNFPGRFSGRQFSNSRSEMNVSTLELGDSALYLCASSQRGTGNTIYFGEGSWLTVV.

The chain recombines TRBV7-8 with TRBJ2-7; 10 bases are a match to TRBD2. The CDR3 extends over 14 amino acids. The junction had 3 bases not matched to a gene; V was cut back by 4 bases and J by 3 bases. Germline CDR1 SGHVS, CDR2 FQNEAQ. The CDR3: CASSWTSGHYEQYF. As DNA, the CDR3 is TGTGCCAGCAGCTGGACTAGCGGACACTACGAGCAGTACTTC. The whole variable domain, filled in from reference TRBV7-8 and TRBJ2-7, reads GAGVSQSPRYKVAKRGQDVALRCDPISGHVSLFWYQQALGQGPEFLTYFQNEAQLDKSGLPSDRFFAERPEGSVSTLKIQRTQQEDSAVYLCASSWTSGHYEQYFGPGTRLTVT.

This rearrangement joins TRBV28 to TRBJ2-2; TRBD1 is a possible D gene (5 bases). Germline V gene data show CDR1 as MDHEN and CDR2 as SYDVKM. Trimming cost V 6 bases and J 0 bases, with 20 bases left between them. CDR3 length: 18 amino acids. CDR3 sequence (DNA): TGTGCCAGCAGAGCCTGGACACTCCATTCTTCGAACACCGGGGAGCTGTTTTTT. Translated: CASRAWTLHSSNTGELFF.

For the CDR3, the DNA is TGTGCCAGCAGCCCCCCGGGACAGGGGATTGGTGAAGCTTTCTTT. Encoded protein: CASSPPGQGIGEAFF. V and J are TRBV7-8 and TRBJ1-1; 10 bases are shared with TRBD1. After removal of 5 bases from V and 7 bases from J, the junction contained 10 bases not matched to a gene. CDR3 length: 15 residues. The germline V gene has CDR1 SGHVS and CDR2 FQNEAQ.

The V call is TRBV6-5, the J call TRBJ1-1; no clear D. Germline V CDR1 and CDR2: MNHEY, SVGAGI. Trimming cost V 5 bases and J 1 base, with 5 bases left between them. This CDR3 contains 12 residues. CDR3 protein: CASSRSNTEAFF. The CDR3, as DNA: TGTGCCAGCAGTCGCTCGAACACTGAAGCTTTCTTT.

The chain links TRBV11-3 to TRBJ2-6; D not resolved. The germline CDR1 and CDR2 sequences are SGHNT and YENEEA. The V and J ends lost 6 bases and 0 bases respectively, with 6 bases between them. The CDR3 spans 14 residues. The CDR3 region is CASSFSSGANVLTF. For the CDR3, the DNA is TGTGCCAGCAGTTTTAGCTCTGGGGCCAACGTCCTGACTTTC.

In DNA, the CDR3 is TGTGCCAGCAGCGCGGACAGGACCACCGGGGAGCTGTTTTTT. Translated, it gives CASSADRTTGELFF. This chain links TRBV11-2 with TRBJ2-2, with 7 bases lining up with TRBD1. V shed 5 bases, J shed 4 bases, and the junction held 4 bases outside the gene matches. CDR3 length equals 14 residues. Germline V gene data show CDR1 as SGHAT and CDR2 as FQNNGV.

This clone came up once. CDR3 sequence (DNA): TGTGCCAGCTCACCATCGTGGCAGGGATCAAGCAATCAGCCCCAGCATTTT. This codes for CASSPSWQGSSNQPQHF. V usage is TRBV18 and J usage is TRBJ1-5; D may be TRBD1 (5 bases). The germline CDR1 and CDR2 sequences are KGHSH and LQKENI. V shed 2 bases and J shed 1 base, with 15 bases lying between them. The CDR3 has 17 residues.

Turning to this clone: Sequence at one end of the junction differs from germline and may be a read error. The chain carries TRBV2 and TRBJ2-7; 7 bases align to TRBD1. CDR1 and CDR2 (germline): SNHLY, FYNNEI. The CDR3 has 12 amino acids. CDR3 coding DNA: TGTGCCAGCAGGGCTGGACAGGACGAGCAGTGCTTC. Translating gives CASRAGQDEQCF.

The rearrangement uses TRBV5-1 and TRBJ2-2; maybe TRBD1 (5 bases). Trimming took off 0 bases at V and 3 bases at J, with 9 bases between the two ends. Germline lookup yields CDR1 SGHRS and CDR2 YFSETQ. The CDR3 loop spans 15 amino acids. This CDR3 is CASSLEVRDTGELFF. The CDR3 nucleotides read TGCGCCAGCAGCTTGGAGGTCAGGGACACCGGGGAGCTGTTTTTT.

The chain carries TRBV18 and TRBJ1-2, with TRBD1 as a possible D gene (5 bases). CDR1 is KGHSH, CDR2 LQKENI, per germline. This CDR3 has 13 amino acids. Trimming removed 3 bases from V and 7 bases from J, with 12 bases in between. CDR3 in amino acids: CASSPRQTGGYTF. The CDR3 nucleotides are TGTGCCAGCTCACCGAGACAGACGGGTGGCTACACCTTC.

Remarks on this clone: The sample contains more than one DNA sequence encoding this CDR3. The chain is built from TRBV5-1 and TRBJ1-1; D is unresolved. Germline loops: CDR1 SGHRS, CDR2 YFSETQ. The CDR3 covers 13 residues. V lost 2 bases to trimming and J lost 0 bases, with 5 bases between them. Here the CDR3 reads CASSLGLNTEAFF. CDR3 nucleotides: TGCGCCAGCAGCTTAGGCCTGAACACTGAAGCTTTCTTT.

V gene TRBV19 combines with J gene TRBJ1-2, with a tentative D call TRBD1 (6 bases). Per germline, CDR1 LNHDA and CDR2 SQIVND (reference sequence). The CDR3 sequence is 12 residues long. Trimming removed 7 bases at V and 2 bases at J, with 8 bases between. For the CDR3, the DNA is TGTGCCAGTACAGGACAGAACTATGGCTACACCTTC. Residues: CASTGQNYGYTF.

This chain uses TRBV6-5 with TRBJ2-5, with D possibly matching TRBD2 (5 bases). The CDR3 is made up of 11 amino acids. V gave up 1 base and J gave up 11 bases, with 8 bases separating them. CDR1 is MNHEY, CDR2 SVGAGI, per germline. Here the CDR3 DNA reads TGTGCCAGCAGTTACTACGGGAATCAGTACTTC. Translating it yields CASSYYGNQYF.